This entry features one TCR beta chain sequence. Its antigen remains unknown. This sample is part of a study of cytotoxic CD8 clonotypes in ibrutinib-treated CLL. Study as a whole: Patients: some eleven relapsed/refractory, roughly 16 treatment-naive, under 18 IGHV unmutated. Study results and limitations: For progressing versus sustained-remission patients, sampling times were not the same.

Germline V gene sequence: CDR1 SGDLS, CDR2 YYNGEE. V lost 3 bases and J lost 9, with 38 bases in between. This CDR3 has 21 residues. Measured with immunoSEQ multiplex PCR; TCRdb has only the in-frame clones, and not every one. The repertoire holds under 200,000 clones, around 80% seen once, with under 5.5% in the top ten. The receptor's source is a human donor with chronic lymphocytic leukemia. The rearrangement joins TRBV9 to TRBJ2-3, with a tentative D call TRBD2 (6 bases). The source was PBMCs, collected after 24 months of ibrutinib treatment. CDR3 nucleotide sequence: TGTGCCAGCAGCGCCTCCAACGGAGCGGGTGGGGCGGGACCTCCACAGCGCACGCAGTATTTT. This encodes CASSASNGAGGAGPPQRTQYF.